The rows below give T cell receptor beta chains drawn from one sample of a study of radiotherapy plus CTLA-4 blockade in lung cancer. Profiled with immunoSEQ multiplex PCR; TCRdb holds only in-frame clones, not every one. The sample yields 40,000 to 45,000 clones, approximately 80% seen once. The material was peripheral blood, obtained from a patient treated with radiotherapy plus ipilimumab. Receptor source: a human donor with non-small cell lung cancer whose response to radiotherapy plus ipilimumab could not be evaluated. The conserved cysteine and the conserved F or W are not part of the CDR3 here. The order of the fields is J gene, V gene, D gene, CDR3 protein. The D gene is left open where the match is weak.

TRBJ1-1,TRBV2,.,ASRDQGNTEAF
TRBJ2-3,TRBV6-1,TRBD2,ASTLSGAGTDTQY
TRBJ1-1,TRBV7-9,.,ASSFPGDKALGTEAF
TRBJ1-2,TRBV28,.,ASSLSGRGNYGYT
TRBJ2-7,TRBV5-5,.,ASSLNGAPYEQY
TRBJ2-3,TRBV13,.,ASSRGRGTDTQY
TRBJ2-2,TRBV27,.,ASGLNTGELF
TRBJ2-7,TRBV5-6,.,ASSLETGEQY
TRBJ2-3,TRBV5-1,.,ASSLASSTDTQY
TRBJ2-7,TRBV2,TRBD1,ANYGQGTRYEQY
TRBJ2-7,TRBV5-5,.,ASSLWVAGSAEQY
TRBJ2-5,TRBV6-5,TRBD1,ASSHTGGAEETQY
TRBJ2-7,TRBV7-2,TRBD2,ASSFGGSVYEQY
TRBJ2-3,TRBV5-1,TRBD1,ASSWTGVADTQY
TRBJ1-3,TRBV23-1,.,ASSAGTGNTIY
TRBJ1-1,TRBV5-4,.,ASSPGGGKANTEAF
TRBJ2-7,TRBV2,.,ASSDRVSSYEQY
TRBJ2-7,TRBV28,.,ASPEGSSYEQY
TRBJ1-1,TRBV7-2,.,ASSFSTGTEAF
TRBJ2-3,TRBV11-3,.,ASSLEFRDTQY
TRBJ1-1,TRBV5-1,.,ASSPQGYDTEAF
TRBJ1-5,TRBV21-1,.,ASSKEQKRNQPQH
TRBJ1-2,TRBV9,.,ASSLLTVYGYT
TRBJ2-1,TRBV5-1,TRBD1,ASSLGTDNEQF
TRBJ1-4,TRBV6-5,.,ASSRGGADEKLF
TRBJ2-1,TRBV4-2,TRBD2,ASSQGRGVAGDGEF
TRBJ1-4,TRBV6-5,TRBD1,ASSYRVGTGSEKLF
TRBJ1-5,TRBV27,TRBD1,ASRQGVISNQPQH